This T cell receptor (beta chain) appears in the sequencing data of a study of blood T cell repertoires in COVID-19. V dropped 0 bases and J dropped 7 bases, with 15 bases sitting between them. Germline V gene lookup returns CDR1 KGHSH and CDR2 LQKENI. This CDR3 has 16 amino acids. Here immunoSEQ multiplex PCR was the method, and the copy in TCRdb shows in-frame clones only, minus some. This sample has approximately 200,000 clones, with around 83% found just once. The origin of this receptor is a man in his forties with acute or convalescent COVID-19. The chain couples TRBV18 to TRBJ1-4, with D maybe TRBD1 (5 bases). The sequenced sample consisted of peripheral blood. The chain's CDR3 is CASSPPSGGEGEKLFF. CDR3 sequence (DNA): TGTGCCAGCTCACCACCCTCGGGGGGTGAGGGTGAAAAACTGTTTTTT.